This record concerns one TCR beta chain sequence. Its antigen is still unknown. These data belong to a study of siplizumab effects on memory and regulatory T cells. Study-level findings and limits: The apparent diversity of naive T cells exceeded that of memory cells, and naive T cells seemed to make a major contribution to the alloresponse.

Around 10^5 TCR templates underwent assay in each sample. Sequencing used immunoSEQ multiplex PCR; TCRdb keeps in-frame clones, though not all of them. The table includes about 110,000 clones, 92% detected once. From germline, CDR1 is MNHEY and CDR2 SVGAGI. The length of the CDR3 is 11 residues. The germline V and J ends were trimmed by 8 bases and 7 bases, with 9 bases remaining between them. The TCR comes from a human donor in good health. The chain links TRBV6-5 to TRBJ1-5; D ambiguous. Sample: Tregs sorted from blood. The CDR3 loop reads CASGTRQPQHF. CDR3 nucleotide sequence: TGTGCCAGCGGAACGCGACAGCCCCAGCATTTT.